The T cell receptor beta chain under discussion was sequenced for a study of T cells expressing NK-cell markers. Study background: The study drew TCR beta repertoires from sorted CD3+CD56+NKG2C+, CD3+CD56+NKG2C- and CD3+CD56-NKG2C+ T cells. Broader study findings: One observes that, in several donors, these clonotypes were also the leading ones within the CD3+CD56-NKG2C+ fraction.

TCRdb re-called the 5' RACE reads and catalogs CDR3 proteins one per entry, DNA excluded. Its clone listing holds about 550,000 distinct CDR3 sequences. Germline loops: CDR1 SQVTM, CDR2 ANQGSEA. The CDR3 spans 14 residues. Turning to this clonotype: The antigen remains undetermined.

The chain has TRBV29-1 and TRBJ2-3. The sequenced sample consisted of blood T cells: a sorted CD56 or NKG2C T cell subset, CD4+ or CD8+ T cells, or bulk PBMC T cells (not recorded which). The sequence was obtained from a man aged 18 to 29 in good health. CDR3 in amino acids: CSAEGRQSTDTQYF.